This TCR beta chain was captured in a study of blood T cells in healthy people across ages. The germline CDR1 and CDR2 sequences are MDHEN and SYDVKM. Between the trimmed V and J ends, which lost 6 bases and 11 bases, there was a span of 25 bases. CDR3 length: 15 residues. The people who gave samples were healthy Caucasians from Russia, aged roughly 6 to 95. With a J-beta primer mix and a sample-barcoded 5' primer, a second PCR ran roughly 6 to 11 cycles. Each single sample gave us at least 3 million CDR3-containing paired-end reads. TCRdb re-called the 5' RACE reads with MiXCR, one entry per CDR3 protein. Altogether around 990,000 distinct CDR3 sequences are present, 35% to 40% being singletons, with the ten largest covering roughly 13%.

The gene calls are TRBV28 and TRBJ2-5; D may match TRBD1 or TRBD2 (5 bases each). This receptor was obtained from a man aged 18 to 29 in good health. Sequenced: blood. The CDR3 DNA follows: TGTGCCAGCAGCAGACAAAGGGGACGGAACAATGAGCAGTACTTC. This encodes CASSRQRGRNNEQYF.